These 13 T cell receptor beta chains came from one sample sequenced in a study of T cells in Graves' hyperthyroidism and ophthalmopathy. There were TCR beta CDR3 regions amplified from RNA transcripts. The primer set for the first-round RT-PCR of the TCR CDR3 was HTBI. TCRdb itself ran the multiplex PCR reads through MiXCR, one entry per CDR3 protein. The top ten hold 40% to 50% of the sample, which has around 490,000 distinct CDR3 sequences, about 20% seen once. The sample was blood. These receptors came from a man between 40 and 49 years old with Graves' ophthalmopathy.

This chain joins TRBV20-1 and TRBJ2-7; TRBD2 might be the D (5 bases). V was trimmed by 2 bases and J by 3 bases, leaving 23 bases between them. The CDR3 is 17 amino acids. Germline lookup yields CDR1 DFQATT and CDR2 SNEGSKA (reference sequence). For the CDR3, the DNA is TGCAGTGCTAGACCTAAAGGGAGTAAGCATAGGGTCTACGAGCAGTACTTC. Translation: CSARPKGSKHRVYEQYF.

The gene calls are TRBV7-3 and TRBJ2-1; the D gene is possibly TRBD1 (6 bases). The length of the CDR3 is 15 residues. The germline V gene has CDR1 SGHTA and CDR2 FQGTGA. V lost 3 bases and J lost 4, with 13 bases in between. CDR3 sequence: CASSLWKQGYNEQFF. In DNA, the CDR3 is TGTGCCAGCAGCTTGTGGAAGCAGGGGTACAATGAGCAGTTCTTC.

This clonotype was observed a handful of times. The chain links TRBV5-1 to TRBJ2-3; the match to TRBD1 covers 7 bases. This CDR3 contains 14 residues. The ends lost 5 bases at V and 3 bases at J; junction bases unmatched: 6. Germline CDR1 is SGHRS and CDR2 is YFSETQ. CDR3 DNA: TGCGCCAGCAGGGGCAGGGGGAATACAGATACGCAGTATTTT. Its protein product is CASRGRGNTDTQYF. Supplemented by reference TRBV5-1 and TRBJ2-3, the full variable domain reads KAGVTQTPRYLIKTRGQQVTLSCSPISGHRSVSWYQQTPGQGLQFLFEYFSETQRNKGNFPGRFSGRQFSNSRSEMNVSTLELGDSALYLCASRGRGNTDTQYFGPGTRLTVL.

J is TRBJ1-1 and V is TRBV7-3; the match to TRBD1 covers 9 bases. Germline CDR1 SGHTA, CDR2 FQGTGA. The CDR3 runs 14 residues. J gave up 4 bases and V 4 bases, and 4 bases lay outside the gene matches. The CDR3 sequence is CASSSQGASTEAFF. In DNA, the CDR3 is TGTGCCAGCAGCTCACAGGGGGCAAGCACTGAAGCTTTCTTT.

This clonotype was found a few times. The CDR3: CASSLKGDSKYQPQHF. DNA for the CDR3: TGTGCCAGCAGTTTAAAAGGGGACAGTAAGTATCAGCCCCAGCATTTT. The chain uses TRBV12-3 or TRBV12-4 and TRBJ1-5; 7 nucleotides match TRBD1. This CDR3 region has 16 residues. Trimming took 2 bases from V and 5 from J; bases not matched to a gene: 9.

V is TRBV19 and J is TRBJ1-2; a possible D gene is TRBD1 (6 bases). In germline, CDR1 is LNHDA, CDR2 SQIVND (reference sequence). Trimming took off 5 bases at V and 6 bases at J, with 10 bases between the two ends. CDR3 size: 12 residues. The CDR3 here is CASSFHRDGYTF. CDR3 DNA: TGTGCCAGTAGTTTCCACAGGGATGGCTACACCTTC.

The chain has TRBV12-3 or TRBV12-4 and TRBJ2-3; no firm D call. The CDR3 runs to 11 residues. Trimming left V 4 bases short and J 6 bases short, with 5 bases between. The CDR3, as DNA: TGTGCCAGCAGTTCGTGGGATACGCAGTATTTT. This translates into CASSSWDTQYF.

This clonotype was seen a handful of times. In DNA form, the CDR3 reads TGCAGTGCCCTACGGGGAGGAAGCACAGATACGCAGTATTTT. The encoded protein is CSALRGGSTDTQYF. V is TRBV20-1 and J is TRBJ2-3, with a possible D match to TRBD2 (6 bases). V lost 6 bases, J lost 0 bases, and 13 bases lay in between. The V gene's germline CDR1 is DFQATT and CDR2 SNEGSKA (reference sequence). The CDR3 is 14 residues long.

The sample holds a few counts of this clonotype. V and J are TRBV6-1 and TRBJ1-2, with 9 bases that match TRBD1. Germline CDR1 reads MNHNS; CDR2 reads SASEGT. V gave up 6 bases and J gave up 14 bases; unmatched junction bases: 13. The CDR3 extends over 13 amino acids. The CDR3 DNA sequence: TGTGCCAGCAGCCCGGGACAGGGAGGGATTAAGACCTTC. Translation gives CASSPGQGGIKTF.

This clonotype turned up a few times. This CDR3 is CASRIGGGYTF. As DNA, the CDR3 is TGTGCCAGCAGGATCGGAGGAGGCTACACCTTC. V and J are TRBV6-1 and TRBJ1-2; D ambiguous. Trimming stripped 6 bases from V and 8 bases from J, with 10 bases between. CDR1 and CDR2 from the germline V gene are MNHNS and SASEGT. The length of the CDR3 is 11 residues.

This clonotype was seen many times. This CDR3 reads CASSSGLASTYEQYF. The CDR3 DNA follows: TGTGCCAGCAGCTCCGGACTAGCGTCTACCTACGAGCAGTACTTC. V gene TRBV7-2 combines with J gene TRBJ2-7, with TRBD2 matching 9 bases. This CDR3 region has 15 residues. V gave up 4 bases and J gave up 2 bases; unmatched junction bases: 6. The germline V gene has CDR1 SGHTA and CDR2 FQGNSA.

The chain carries TRBV29-1 and TRBJ2-3; D ambiguous. Germline V gene lookup returns CDR1 SQVTM and CDR2 ANQGSEA. The CDR3 is 14 amino acids. Between the trimmed V and J ends, which lost 0 bases and 0 bases, there was a span of 7 bases. CDR3 in DNA: TGCAGCGTTGAAGATCAGACAAGCACAGATACGCAGTATTTT. Protein: CSVEDQTSTDTQYF.

This clonotype was seen a few times. The chain carries TRBV20-1 and TRBJ1-1; the D is unclear. The ends were cut back, 3 bases at V and 2 bases at J, with 16 bases in the middle. Germline V gene lookup returns CDR1 DFQATT and CDR2 SNEGSKA (reference sequence). CDR3 length: 15 amino acids. Here the CDR3 DNA reads TGCAGTGCTAGGGGAGTTGGGCACCCCAACACTGAAGCTTTCTTT. This encodes CSARGVGHPNTEAFF.